This T cell receptor (beta chain) was sequenced in a study of identical twins. The CDR3 extends over 18 amino acids. Germline V gene lookup returns CDR1 SGHAT and CDR2 FQNNGV. Trimming took 5 bases from V and 8 from J, leaving 31 bases between them. TCRdb itself ran the 5' RACE reads through MiXCR, one entry per CDR3 protein. The profile shows some 1,600,000 distinct CDR3 sequences, under 35% of them singletons. Sequencing was carried out using cord blood. The gene calls are TRBV11-2 and TRBJ2-7; no clear D. This sequence was found in a newborn girl in good health. CDR3 nucleotides: TGTGCCAGCAGCCTGTCGCTACTCCGGGCCCCTACTCCTAGGCAGCAGTACTTC. It specifies CASSLSLLRAPTPRQQYF.